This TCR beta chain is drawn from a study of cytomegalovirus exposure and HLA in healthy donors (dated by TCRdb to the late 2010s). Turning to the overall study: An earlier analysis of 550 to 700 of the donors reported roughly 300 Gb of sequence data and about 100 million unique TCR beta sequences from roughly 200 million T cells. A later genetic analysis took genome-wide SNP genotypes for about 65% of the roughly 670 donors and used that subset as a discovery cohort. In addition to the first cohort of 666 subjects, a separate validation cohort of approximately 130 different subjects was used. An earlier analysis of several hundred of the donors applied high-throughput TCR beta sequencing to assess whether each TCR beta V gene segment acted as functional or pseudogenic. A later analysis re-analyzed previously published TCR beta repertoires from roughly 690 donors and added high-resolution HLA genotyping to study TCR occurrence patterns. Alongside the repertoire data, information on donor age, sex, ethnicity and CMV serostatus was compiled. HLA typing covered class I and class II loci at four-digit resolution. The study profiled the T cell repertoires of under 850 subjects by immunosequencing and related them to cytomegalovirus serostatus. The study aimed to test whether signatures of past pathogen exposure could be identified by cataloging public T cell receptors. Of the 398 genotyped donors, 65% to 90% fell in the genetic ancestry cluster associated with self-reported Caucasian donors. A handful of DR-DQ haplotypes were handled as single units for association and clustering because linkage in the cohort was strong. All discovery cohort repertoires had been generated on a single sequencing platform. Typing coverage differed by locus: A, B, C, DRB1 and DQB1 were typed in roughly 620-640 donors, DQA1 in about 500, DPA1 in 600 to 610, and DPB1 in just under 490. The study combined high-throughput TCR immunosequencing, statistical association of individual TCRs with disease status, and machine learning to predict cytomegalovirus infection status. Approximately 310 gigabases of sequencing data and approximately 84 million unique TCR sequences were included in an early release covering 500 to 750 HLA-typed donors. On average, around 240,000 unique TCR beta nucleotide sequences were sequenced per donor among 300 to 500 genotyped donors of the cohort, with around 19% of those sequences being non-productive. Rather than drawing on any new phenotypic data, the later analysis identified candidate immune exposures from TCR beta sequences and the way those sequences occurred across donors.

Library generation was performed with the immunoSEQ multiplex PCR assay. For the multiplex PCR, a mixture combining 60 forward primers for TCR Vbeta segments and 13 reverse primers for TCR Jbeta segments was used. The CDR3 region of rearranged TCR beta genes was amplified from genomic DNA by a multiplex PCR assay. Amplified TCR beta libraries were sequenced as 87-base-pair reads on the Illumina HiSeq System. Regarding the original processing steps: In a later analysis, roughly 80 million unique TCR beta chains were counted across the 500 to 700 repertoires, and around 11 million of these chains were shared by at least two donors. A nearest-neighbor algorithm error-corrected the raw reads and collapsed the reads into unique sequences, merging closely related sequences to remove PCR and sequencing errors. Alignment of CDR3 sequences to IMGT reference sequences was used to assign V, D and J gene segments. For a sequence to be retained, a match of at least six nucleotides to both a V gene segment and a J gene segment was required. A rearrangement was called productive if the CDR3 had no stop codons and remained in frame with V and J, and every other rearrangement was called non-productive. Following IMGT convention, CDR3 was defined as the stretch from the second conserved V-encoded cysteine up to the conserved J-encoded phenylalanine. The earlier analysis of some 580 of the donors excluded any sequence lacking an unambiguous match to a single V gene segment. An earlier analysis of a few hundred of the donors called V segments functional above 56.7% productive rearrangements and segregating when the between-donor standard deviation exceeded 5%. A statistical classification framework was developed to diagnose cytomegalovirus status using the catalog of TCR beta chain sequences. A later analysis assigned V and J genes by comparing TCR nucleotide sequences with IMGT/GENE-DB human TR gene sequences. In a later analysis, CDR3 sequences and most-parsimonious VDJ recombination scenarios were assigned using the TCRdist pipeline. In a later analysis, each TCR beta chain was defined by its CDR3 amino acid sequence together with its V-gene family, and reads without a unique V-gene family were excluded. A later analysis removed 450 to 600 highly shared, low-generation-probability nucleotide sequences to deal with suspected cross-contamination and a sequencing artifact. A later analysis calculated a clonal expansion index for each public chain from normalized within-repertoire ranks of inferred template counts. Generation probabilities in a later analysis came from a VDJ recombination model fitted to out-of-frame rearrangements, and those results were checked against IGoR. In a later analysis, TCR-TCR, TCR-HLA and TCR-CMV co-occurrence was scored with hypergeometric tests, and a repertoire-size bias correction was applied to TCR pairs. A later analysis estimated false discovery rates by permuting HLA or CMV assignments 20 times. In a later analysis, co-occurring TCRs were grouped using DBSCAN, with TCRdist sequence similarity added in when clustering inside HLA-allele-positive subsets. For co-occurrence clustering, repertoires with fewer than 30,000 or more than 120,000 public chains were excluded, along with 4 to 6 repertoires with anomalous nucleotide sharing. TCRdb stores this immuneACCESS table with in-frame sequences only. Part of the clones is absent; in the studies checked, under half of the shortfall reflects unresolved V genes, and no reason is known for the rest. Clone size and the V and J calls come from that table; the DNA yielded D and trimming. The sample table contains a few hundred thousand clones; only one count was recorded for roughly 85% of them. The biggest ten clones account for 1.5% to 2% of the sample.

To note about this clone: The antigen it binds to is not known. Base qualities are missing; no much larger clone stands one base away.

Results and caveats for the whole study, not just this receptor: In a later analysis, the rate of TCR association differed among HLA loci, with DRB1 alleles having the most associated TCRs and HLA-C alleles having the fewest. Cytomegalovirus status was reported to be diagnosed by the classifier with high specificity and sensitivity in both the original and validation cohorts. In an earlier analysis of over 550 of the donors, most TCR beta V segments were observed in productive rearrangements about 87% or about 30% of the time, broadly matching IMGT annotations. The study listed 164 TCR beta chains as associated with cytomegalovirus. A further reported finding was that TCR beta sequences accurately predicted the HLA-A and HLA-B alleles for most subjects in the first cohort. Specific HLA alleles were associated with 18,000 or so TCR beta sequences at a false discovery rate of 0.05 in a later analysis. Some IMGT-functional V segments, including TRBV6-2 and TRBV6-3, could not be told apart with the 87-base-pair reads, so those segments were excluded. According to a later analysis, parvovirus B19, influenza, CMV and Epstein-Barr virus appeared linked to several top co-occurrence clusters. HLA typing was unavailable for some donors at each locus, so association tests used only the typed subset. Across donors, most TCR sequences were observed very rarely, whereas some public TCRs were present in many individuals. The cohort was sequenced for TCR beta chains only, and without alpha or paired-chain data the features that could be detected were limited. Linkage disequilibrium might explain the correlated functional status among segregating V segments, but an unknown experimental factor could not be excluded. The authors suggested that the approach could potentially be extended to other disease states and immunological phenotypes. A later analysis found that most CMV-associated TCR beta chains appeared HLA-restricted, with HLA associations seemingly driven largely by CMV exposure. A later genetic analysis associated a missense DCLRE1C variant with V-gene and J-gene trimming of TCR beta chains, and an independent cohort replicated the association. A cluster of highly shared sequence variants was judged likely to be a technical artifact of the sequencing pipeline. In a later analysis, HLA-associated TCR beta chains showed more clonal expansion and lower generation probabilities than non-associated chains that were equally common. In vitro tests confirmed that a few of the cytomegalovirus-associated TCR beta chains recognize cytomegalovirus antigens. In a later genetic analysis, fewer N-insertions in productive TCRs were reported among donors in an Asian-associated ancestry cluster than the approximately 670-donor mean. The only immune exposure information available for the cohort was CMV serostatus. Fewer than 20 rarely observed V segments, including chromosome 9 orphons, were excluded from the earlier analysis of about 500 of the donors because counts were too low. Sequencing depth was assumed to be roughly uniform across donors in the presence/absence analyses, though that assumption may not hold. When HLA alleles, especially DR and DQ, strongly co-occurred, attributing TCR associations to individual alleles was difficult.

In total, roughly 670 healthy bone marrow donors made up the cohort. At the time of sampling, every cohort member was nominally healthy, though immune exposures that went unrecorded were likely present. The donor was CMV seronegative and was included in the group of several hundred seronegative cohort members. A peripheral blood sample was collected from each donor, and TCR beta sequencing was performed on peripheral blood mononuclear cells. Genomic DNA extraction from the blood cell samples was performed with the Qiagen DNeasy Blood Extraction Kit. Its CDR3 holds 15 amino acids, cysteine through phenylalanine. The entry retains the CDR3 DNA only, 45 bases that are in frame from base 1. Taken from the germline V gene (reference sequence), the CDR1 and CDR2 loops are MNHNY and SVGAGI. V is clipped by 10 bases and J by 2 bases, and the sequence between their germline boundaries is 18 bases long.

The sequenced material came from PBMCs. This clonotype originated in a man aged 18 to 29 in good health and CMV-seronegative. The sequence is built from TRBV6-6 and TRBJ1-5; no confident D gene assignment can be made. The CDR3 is CATRIGRRGNQPQHF. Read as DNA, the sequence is TGTGCCACCCGAATTGGTCGGCGGGGCAATCAGCCCCAGCATTTT.